This T cell receptor beta chain was sequenced for a study of T cells in Graves' hyperthyroidism and ophthalmopathy (dated by TCRdb to about 2019). At the level of the whole study: Peripheral blood samples were taken at the time of initial diagnosis, prior to any treatment. In over five Graves' hyperthyroidism patients, the study also compared T-cell repertoires from thyroid tissue with T-cell repertoires from blood. The approximately 100 discovery patients were randomly split 7:3 into training and test sets. The paper reports TCR Vbeta CDR3 sequencing of roughly 140 peripheral blood samples: fewer than 50 ophthalmopathy, 70 to 85 hyperthyroidism and about 17 progressor patients. After blood sampling, hyperthyroidism patients were treated with methimazole at a starting dose of 30 mg daily, and ophthalmopathy patients were treated with high-dose intravenous methylprednisolone. Prospective prediction of ophthalmopathy was tested in an independent validation cohort consisting of fewer than 20 hyperthyroidism patients and around 16 patients who later progressed to ophthalmopathy. TCR V-J signatures able to tell the groups apart were searched for in a discovery cohort of 100 patients, of whom fewer than 45 had Graves' ophthalmopathy and roughly 59 had stable Graves' hyperthyroidism.

The investigation overall reported the following: Sample size was not statistically predetermined, and blinding of investigators to group allocation was not performed. In cross-validation, a model built on a 13 V-J signature told ophthalmopathy apart from stable hyperthyroidism with less than 90% sensitivity and around 83% specificity, and in testing the same model reached 80%/75%. During validation, the model predicted progression to ophthalmopathy a median of roughly six months ahead of onset, with roughly 65% sensitivity and about 72% specificity. Most expanded thyroid clonotypes (frequency above 0.001) were also detected in blood, a finding suggesting that blood repertoires may reflect thyroid immune responses.

A word on this clonotype: This receptor's antigen is unknown. No base quality information exists; no much larger clone differs at one position.

Per the germline V gene, MNHEY is the CDR1 and SVGEGT is the CDR2. Counted from cysteine to phenylalanine, this CDR3 has 12 amino acids. This entry keeps only the CDR3 DNA: 36 bases, framed from base 1. V is reduced by 6 bases and J by 5 bases, leaving a spacing of 7 bases between them. The TCR beta CDR3 regions were amplified from the RNA transcripts. The first round of RT-PCR for the TCR CDR3 was performed with the HTBI primer set and the Qiagen OneStep RT-PCR kit. The libraries were constructed in a second round of multiplex PCR and then size-selected and purified. Sequencing of the libraries was done on an Illumina HiSeq2000 using paired-end 100 bp reads. The authors processed their data as follows. Raw data were processed with SOAPnuke, discarding reads with adapters, uncalled bases, mean Phred below 15, or no exact constant-primer or identifier match. High-quality paired reads were merged using COPE v1.2.5, and each unique nucleotide sequence was defined as a clonotype. Clonotypes were aligned to IMGT TRBV, TRBD and TRBJ reference segments using MiTCR v1.1. The analysis was restricted to V-J combinations with a frequency above 0.0001, which together covered 99% to 99.2% of the repertoires. The TCS score was defined as the ratio of F50 (clonal expansion) to E x V (chaos), calculated using BLOSUM62-based TCRdist between CDR3 peptides within each V-J. Welch's t-statistics and random forest reduced roughly 530 V-J features to 10 to 15, which were used in a naive Bayes classifier (R e1071). TCRdb handled the public reads itself, with Q25 trimming in fastp and clone calling in MiXCR, and kept productive beta chains. Rows merge per CDR3 protein into single entries with the most common DNA and genes. It is TCRdb's table, rather than the study itself, that gives the V and J calls and clone size. In this sample the table shows about 480,000 distinct CDR3 sequences, approximately 24% of which occur a single time. The ten largest clones take up over 9% of the sample.

In the ophthalmopathy patients, disease was moderately to severely active, with a Clinical Activity Score of 3 or more, a NOSPECS grade of 4 or more, and a duration of less than 3 months. Patients with uncontrolled infections, other autoimmune diseases, pregnancy or lactation were excluded. Diagnoses relied on clinical symptoms, serum thyroxine and TRAb, thyroid ultrasound and orbital computed tomography. PBMCs were isolated from approximately 10 ml of fresh peripheral blood by Ficoll-Paque density gradient centrifugation. Total RNA was extracted using Trizol reagent, and RNA quality was assessed on an Agilent 2100 Bioanalyzer.

The sequence came from a woman aged 30 to 39 with Graves' ophthalmopathy. The specimen sequenced was blood. This receptor chain uses TRBV6-2 or TRBV6-3 and TRBJ2-2; too little of a D gene remains to name it. The DNA reads as follows: TGTGCCAGCAGAATCTATACCGGGGAGCTGTTTTTT. Its amino acids are CASRIYTGELFF.